The following is a TCR beta chain sequence with its context. The sample comes from a study of T cell changes during pregnancy in multiple sclerosis. The CDR3 runs 14 residues. Per germline, CDR1 GTSNPN and CDR2 SVGIG (reference sequence). With 3 bases removed from V and 5 bases from J, the gap between germline ends came to 16 bases. The table came from immunoSEQ multiplex PCR; TCRdb's copy has only in-frame clones and leaves some out. Of about 120,000 clones in the sample, roughly 92% are singletons; the top ten hold roughly 6.2%. This clonotype was obtained from a female donor with multiple sclerosis, enrolled in a pregnancy study. The material sequenced was peripheral blood, taken before pregnancy. This chain joins TRBV30 and TRBJ1-1; maybe TRBD1 (5 bases). In DNA form, the CDR3 reads TGTGCCTGGAGCGTAACGGGGGGGAGGACTGAAGCTTTCTTT. Translation: CAWSVTGGRTEAFF.